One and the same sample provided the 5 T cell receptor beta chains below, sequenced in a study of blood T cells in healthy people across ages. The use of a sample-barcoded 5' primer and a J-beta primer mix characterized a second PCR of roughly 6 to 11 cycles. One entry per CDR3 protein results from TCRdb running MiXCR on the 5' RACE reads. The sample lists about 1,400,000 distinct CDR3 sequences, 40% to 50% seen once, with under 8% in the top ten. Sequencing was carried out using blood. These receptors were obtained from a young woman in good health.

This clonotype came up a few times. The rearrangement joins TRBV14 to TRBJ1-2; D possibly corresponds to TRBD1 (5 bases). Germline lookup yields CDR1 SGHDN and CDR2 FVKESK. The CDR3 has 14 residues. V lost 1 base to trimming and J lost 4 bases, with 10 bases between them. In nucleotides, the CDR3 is TGTGCCAGCAGCCAAGCTGCAGGGATCTATGGCTACACCTTC. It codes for CASSQAAGIYGYTF.

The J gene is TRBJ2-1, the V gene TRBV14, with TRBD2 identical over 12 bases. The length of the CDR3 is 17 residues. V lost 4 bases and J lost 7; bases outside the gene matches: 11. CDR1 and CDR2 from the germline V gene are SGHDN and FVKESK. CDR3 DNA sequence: TGTGCCAGCAGCCCGACTTACAGGACTAGCGGGATAAATGAGCAGTTCTTC. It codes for CASSPTYRTSGINEQFF.

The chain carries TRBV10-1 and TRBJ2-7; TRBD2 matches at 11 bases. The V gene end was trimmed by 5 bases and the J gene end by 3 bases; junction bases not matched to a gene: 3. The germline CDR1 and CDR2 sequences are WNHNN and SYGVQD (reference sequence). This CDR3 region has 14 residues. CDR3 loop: CASSRLAGLYEQYF. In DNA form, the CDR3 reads TGCGCCAGCAGTCGACTAGCGGGGCTCTACGAGCAGTACTTC.

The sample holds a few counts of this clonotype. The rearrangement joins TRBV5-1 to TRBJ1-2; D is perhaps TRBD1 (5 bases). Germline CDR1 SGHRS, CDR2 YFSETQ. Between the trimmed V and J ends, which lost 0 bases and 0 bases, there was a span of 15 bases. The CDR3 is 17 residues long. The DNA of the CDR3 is TGCGCCAGCAGCTTGGCCCCCGTTGGGGGAGCTAACTATGGCTACACCTTC. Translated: CASSLAPVGGANYGYTF.

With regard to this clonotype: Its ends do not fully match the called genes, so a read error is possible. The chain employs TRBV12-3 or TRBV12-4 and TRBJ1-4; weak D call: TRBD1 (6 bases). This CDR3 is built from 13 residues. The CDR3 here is CTSRGTLIEKLFF. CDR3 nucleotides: TGTACCAGCAGAGGGACATTGATTGAAAAACTGTTTTTT.